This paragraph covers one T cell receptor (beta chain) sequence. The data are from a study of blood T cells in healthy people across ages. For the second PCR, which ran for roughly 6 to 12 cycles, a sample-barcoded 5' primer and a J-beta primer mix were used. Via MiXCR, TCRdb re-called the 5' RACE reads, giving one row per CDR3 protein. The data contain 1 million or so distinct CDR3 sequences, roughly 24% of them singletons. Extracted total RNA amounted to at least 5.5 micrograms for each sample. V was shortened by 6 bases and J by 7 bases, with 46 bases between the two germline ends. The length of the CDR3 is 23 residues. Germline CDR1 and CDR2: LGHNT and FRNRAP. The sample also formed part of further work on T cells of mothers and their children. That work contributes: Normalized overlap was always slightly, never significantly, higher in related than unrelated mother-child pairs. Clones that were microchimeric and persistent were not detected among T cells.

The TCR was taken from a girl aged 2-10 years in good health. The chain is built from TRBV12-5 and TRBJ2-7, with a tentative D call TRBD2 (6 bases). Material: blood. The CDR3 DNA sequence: TGTGCTAGTGGGCCCACTTCGAAGGCGGGCCAGCGTAGCGGCCTAGACGAACTTAGGGAGCAGTACTTC. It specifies CASGPTSKAGQRSGLDELREQYF.